Below are 14 T cell receptor beta chains sequenced from a single sample in a study of T cells after yellow fever vaccination. One entry per CDR3 protein results from TCRdb running MiXCR on the 5' RACE reads. The data hold under 700,000 distinct CDR3 sequences, with about a sixth observed a single time. Sequenced material: PBMCs, taken 5 days after the first yellow fever vaccination. These receptors came from a man between 18 and 29 years old who received the YFV17D yellow fever vaccine.

This clonotype was counted a few times. The chain uses TRBV12-3 or TRBV12-4 and TRBJ2-3; 7 bases align to TRBD1. The CDR3 has 13 amino acids. The V and J ends lost 1 base and 7 bases, in that order; junction bases with no gene match: 2. This CDR3 reads CASSLEGANTQYF. The CDR3 DNA follows: TGTGCCAGCAGTTTAGAGGGGGCGAATACGCAGTATTTT.

V gene TRBV7-9 combines with J gene TRBJ1-4, with unresolved D. With 2 bases removed from V and 7 bases from J, the gap between germline ends came to 11 bases. The CDR3 runs to 14 residues. CDR1 SEHNR and CDR2 FQNEAQ come from the germline V gene (reference sequence). CDR3 sequence reads: CASSLQVSGEKLFF. The DNA of the CDR3 is TGTGCCAGCAGCTTACAGGTCAGCGGTGAAAAACTGTTTTTT.

CDR3 in amino acids: CSAIIVQGATEAFF. The CDR3 nucleotides read TGCAGTGCTATTATCGTCCAGGGAGCCACTGAAGCTTTCTTT. This chain joins TRBV20-1 and TRBJ1-1, with a possible D match to TRBD1 (5 bases). The V gene's germline CDR1 is DFQATT and CDR2 SNEGSKA (reference sequence). The CDR3 extends over 14 amino acids. V lost 4 bases and J 4 bases, leaving 16 bases between the germline ends.

This clonotype has only a few counts. The chain employs TRBV3-1 and TRBJ2-1; 9 nucleotides align to TRBD2. The germline V gene encodes CDR1 LGHDT and CDR2 YNNKEL (reference sequence). V was pared by 3 bases and J by 5 bases, with 5 bases of the junction left unmatched. There are 15 residues in the CDR3. As DNA, the CDR3 is TGTGCCAGCAGCCACTCTAGCGGGGCACACAATGAGCAGTTCTTC. Protein product: CASSHSSGAHNEQFF.

CDR3 loop: CASSQADRDTGELFF. CDR3 coding DNA: TGTGCCAGCAGCCAAGCAGACAGGGACACCGGGGAGCTGTTTTTT. This chain joins TRBV4-2 and TRBJ2-2; 7 bases are a match to TRBD1. The V gene's germline CDR1 is LGHNA and CDR2 YNFKEQ. J gave up 3 bases and V 1 base, and 2 bases lay outside the gene matches. The length of the CDR3 is 15 residues.

The chain is built from TRBV4-2 and TRBJ2-5, with D tentatively TRBD2 (6 bases). V dropped 0 bases and J dropped 5 bases, with 16 bases sitting between them. This CDR3 spans 16 amino acids. Germline CDR1 and CDR2: LGHNA and YNFKEQ. The CDR3 DNA reads as TGTGCCAGCAGCCAAGAGACCGGGGGAGGTGGGGAGACCCAGTACTTC. The encoded protein is CASSQETGGGGETQYF.

This clonotype was counted a few times. The chain is built from TRBV6-2 or TRBV6-3 and TRBJ2-7; 9 nucleotides align to TRBD1. With 5 bases clipped from V and 5 bases from J, the junction kept 4 bases outside the gene matches. There are 13 residues in the CDR3. Germline CDR1 reads MNHEY; CDR2 reads SVGEGT. CDR3 sequence: CASSTRTGDEQYF. The CDR3 nucleotides are TGTGCCAGCAGTACCCGGACAGGGGACGAGCAGTACTTC.

The gene calls are TRBV7-6 and TRBJ2-7; TRBD2 matches at 13 bases. V shed 5 bases, J shed 6 bases, and the junction held 7 bases outside the gene matches. Germline loops: CDR1 SGHVS, CDR2 FNYEAQ. The length of the CDR3 is 15 residues. This chain's CDR3 is CASSTGTSGDREQYF. For the CDR3, the DNA is TGTGCCAGCAGCACCGGGACTAGCGGGGATCGCGAGCAGTACTTC.

This chain uses TRBV28 with TRBJ1-1, with D tentatively TRBD1 (6 bases). The CDR3 totals 16 residues. Germline-derived CDR1 and CDR2 are MDHEN and SYDVKM. V gave up 5 bases and J gave up 1 base, with 17 bases separating them. CDR3 sequence reads: CASSPPQGGGNTEAFF. The CDR3 DNA follows: TGTGCCAGCAGTCCCCCACAGGGCGGGGGGAACACTGAAGCTTTCTTT. Filled out from reference TRBV28 and TRBJ1-1, the complete variable domain reads DVKVTQSSRYLVKRTGEKVFLECVQDMDHENMFWYRQDPGLGLRLIYFSYDVKMKEKGDIPEGYSVSREKKERFSLILESASTNQTSMYLCASSPPQGGGNTEAFFGQGTRLTVV.

This clonotype turned up a few times. This chain links TRBV5-1 with TRBJ1-2; the D is unclear. Germline loops: CDR1 SGHRS, CDR2 YFSETQ. V lost 3 bases to trimming and J lost 5 bases, with 11 bases between them. The CDR3 has 13 residues. The CDR3 spells CASSSGLQYGYTF. CDR3 nucleotide sequence: TGCGCCAGCAGCTCGGGTCTGCAATATGGCTACACCTTC.

The chain uses TRBV5-1 and TRBJ2-2, with TRBD1 identical over 7 bases. Germline CDR1 reads SGHRS; CDR2 reads YFSETQ. With 3 bases clipped from V and 0 bases from J, the junction kept 2 bases outside the gene matches. The CDR3 has 15 residues. This chain's CDR3 is CASSSGQTNTGELFF. The CDR3 DNA reads as TGCGCCAGCAGCTCGGGACAGACGAACACCGGGGAGCTGTTTTTT.

V usage is TRBV11-2 and J usage is TRBJ1-1; D not resolved. The length of the CDR3 is 13 residues. From germline, CDR1 is SGHAT and CDR2 FQNNGV. The V and J ends lost 3 bases and 3 bases respectively, with 8 bases between them. Here the CDR3 DNA reads TGTGCCAGCAGCTTGGGCTTGGACACTGAAGCTTTCTTT. It yields the protein CASSLGLDTEAFF.

The table lists this clonotype with a few counts. The V and J genes are TRBV27 and TRBJ2-2; D unresolved. This CDR3 is 12 amino acids long. The germline V gene has CDR1 MNHEY and CDR2 SMNVEV (reference sequence). The germline V and J ends were trimmed by 2 bases and 13 bases, with 11 bases remaining between them. The chain's CDR3 is CASSLVKGPLFF. The DNA for the CDR3 is TGTGCCAGCAGTTTAGTTAAGGGTCCGCTGTTTTTT.

This chain joins TRBV3-1 and TRBJ1-4; D is unresolved. Trimming left V 6 bases short and J 3 bases short, with 11 bases between. Germline V lookup: CDR1 LGHDT, CDR2 YNNKEL (reference sequence). The CDR3 spans 14 residues. The CDR3 DNA is TGTGCCAGCAGGATGAGAGGTTCTAATGAAAAACTGTTTTTT. It codes for CASRMRGSNEKLFF.